This TCR beta chain was captured by sequencing in a study of T cell clonality in common variable immunodeficiency. Sequencing input was equivalent genomic DNA from CVID and controls. TCRdb's table, derived via immunoSEQ multiplex PCR, lists solely in-frame clones and lacks some. Observed are tens of thousands of clones, no singletons, with the top ten taking 5.4%. This clone was seen ten or more times. Antigen unknown. The sequence runs out 3 residues before the end of the CDR3; the remainder is reconstructed from the germline J gene. V shed 7 bases, J shed 9 bases, and the junction held 11 bases outside the gene matches. The CDR3 length is 14 residues. The germline V gene has CDR1 LNHDA and CDR2 SQIVND (reference sequence). General study points: CVID subjects had higher TCRbeta clonality than healthy controls, most marked in about a third. Compared with controls, CVID subjects had fewer shared TCRbeta clones.

The V call is TRBV19, the J call TRBJ2-1, with 8 bases identical to TRBD1. Sequencing input: peripheral blood mononuclear cells. The clonotype originates from a person between 18 and 75 years old in good health. CDR3 DNA (partial): TGTGCCAGTATGGACAGGGTCTCGGGCGGTGAG. Its translation is CASMDRVSGGE. The CDR3 in full is CASMDRVSGGEQFF.